A single sample is the source of the 9 T cell receptor beta chains below, sequenced in a study of blood T cell repertoires in COVID-19. Profiling relied on immunoSEQ multiplex PCR, and the TCRdb table lists in-frame clones only, not all of them. The sample contains around 250,000 clones, under 90% of which appear only once. Sequenced: peripheral blood. The receptors were gathered from a human donor in a cohort sampled during active COVID-19.

The CDR3 DNA is TGTGCCAGTAACCTGCAGGGCAGTTCACCCCTCCACTTT. Its translation: CASNLQGSSPLHF. J is TRBJ1-6 and V is TRBV19, with a tentative D call TRBD1 (5 bases). V was cut by 7 bases and J by 9 bases, with 13 bases left in between. Germline loops: CDR1 LNHDA, CDR2 SQIVND (reference sequence). CDR3 length: 13 amino acids.

The gene calls are TRBV7-2 and TRBJ2-3; 8 bases are shared with TRBD2. CDR1 and CDR2 (germline): SGHTA, FQGNSA. The CDR3 runs to 14 residues. Losses at the gene ends were 4 bases for V and 4 bases for J; bases not matched to a gene: 4. The CDR3 reads CASSSGLAPDTQYF. The CDR3 DNA reads TGTGCCAGCAGCTCTGGACTAGCCCCAGATACGCAGTATTTT.

The chain is built from TRBV9 and TRBJ2-2; D unclear. V lost 4 bases, J lost 0 bases, and 4 bases lay in between. The V gene's germline CDR1 is SGDLS and CDR2 YYNGEE. The CDR3 is 13 residues long. In DNA, the CDR3 is TGTGCCAGCAGCCTTTCGAACACCGGGGAGCTGTTTTTT. Encoded protein: CASSLSNTGELFF.

The V gene is TRBV5-6, the J gene TRBJ2-7; D is ambiguous. The CDR3 has 16 residues. CDR1 and CDR2 from the germline V gene are SGHDT and YYEEEE. Trimming stripped 2 bases from V and 7 bases from J, with 22 bases between. DNA for the CDR3: TGTGCCAGCAGCTTTCACCTCTCAGGTAGGAATGCGGAGCAGTACTTC. Protein sequence: CASSFHLSGRNAEQYF.

V usage is TRBV3-1 (or the pseudogene TRBV3-2) and J usage is TRBJ2-7, with 11 bases aligning to TRBD1. Unmatched junction bases numbered 10, after V lost 4 bases and J lost 5 bases. This CDR3 spans 16 amino acids. Germline values: CDR1 LGHDT, CDR2 YNNKEL (reference sequence). The CDR3 DNA reads TGTGCCAGCAGCCCCCCACGAAGGACAGGGGGCCACGAGCAGTACTTC. Its translation: CASSPPRRTGGHEQYF.

The chain uses TRBV10-3 and TRBJ1-1, with D possibly matching TRBD1 (6 bases). The V gene lost 6 bases and the J gene lost 4 bases, with 15 bases spanning the gap. The CDR3 has 14 amino acids. Germline assignment: CDR1 ENHRY and CDR2 SYGVKD. Here the CDR3 DNA reads TGTGCCATCAGGAAAACAGGGTTTGGCACTGAAGCTTTCTTT. Its protein product is CAIRKTGFGTEAFF.

The chain links TRBV18 to TRBJ1-4; D is undetermined. The V end was cut by 3 bases, the J end by 8 bases, with 13 bases between. The CDR3 length is 14 residues. Germline V gene lookup returns CDR1 KGHSH and CDR2 LQKENI. In DNA form, the CDR3 reads TGTGCCAGCTCACCGGAAGGGAGTGAGGAAAAACTGTTTTTT. Amino acid sequence: CASSPEGSEEKLFF.

The chain couples TRBV5-8 to TRBJ2-1; D may be TRBD1 (5 bases). Trimming took 7 bases from V and 9 from J, leaving 11 bases between them. This CDR3 is 11 amino acids long. Looked up from germline, CDR1 is SGHTS and CDR2 is YDEGEE. For the CDR3, the DNA is TGTGCCAGCGGCAGGGTTATTGAGCAGTTCTTC. This codes for CASGRVIEQFF.

The genes are TRBV9 and TRBJ2-3, with 12 positions matching TRBD2. V shed 0 bases, J shed 2 bases, and the junction held 4 bases outside the gene matches. The CDR3 sequence is 17 residues long. The V gene's germline CDR1 is SGDLS and CDR2 YYNGEE. The CDR3 DNA sequence: TGTGCCAGCAGCGTAGAACTAGCGGGGGGTGACACAGATACGCAGTATTTT. Translation gives CASSVELAGGDTDTQYF.